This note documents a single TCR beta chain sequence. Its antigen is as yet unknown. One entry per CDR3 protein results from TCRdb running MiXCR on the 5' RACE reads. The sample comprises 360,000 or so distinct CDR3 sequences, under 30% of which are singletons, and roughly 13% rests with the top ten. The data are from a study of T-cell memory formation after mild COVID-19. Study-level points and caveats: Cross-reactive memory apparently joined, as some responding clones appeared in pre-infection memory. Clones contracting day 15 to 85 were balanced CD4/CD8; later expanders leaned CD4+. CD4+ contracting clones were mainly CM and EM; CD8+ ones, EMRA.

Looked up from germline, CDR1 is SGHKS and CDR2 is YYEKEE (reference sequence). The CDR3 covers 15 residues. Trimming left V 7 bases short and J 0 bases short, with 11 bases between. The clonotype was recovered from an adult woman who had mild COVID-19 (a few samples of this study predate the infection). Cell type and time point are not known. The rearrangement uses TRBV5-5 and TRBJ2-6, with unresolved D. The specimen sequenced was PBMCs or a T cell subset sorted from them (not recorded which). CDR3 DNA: TGTGCCAGCGGTGGGAAGGTCTCTGGGGCCAACGTCCTGACTTTC. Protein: CASGGKVSGANVLTF.